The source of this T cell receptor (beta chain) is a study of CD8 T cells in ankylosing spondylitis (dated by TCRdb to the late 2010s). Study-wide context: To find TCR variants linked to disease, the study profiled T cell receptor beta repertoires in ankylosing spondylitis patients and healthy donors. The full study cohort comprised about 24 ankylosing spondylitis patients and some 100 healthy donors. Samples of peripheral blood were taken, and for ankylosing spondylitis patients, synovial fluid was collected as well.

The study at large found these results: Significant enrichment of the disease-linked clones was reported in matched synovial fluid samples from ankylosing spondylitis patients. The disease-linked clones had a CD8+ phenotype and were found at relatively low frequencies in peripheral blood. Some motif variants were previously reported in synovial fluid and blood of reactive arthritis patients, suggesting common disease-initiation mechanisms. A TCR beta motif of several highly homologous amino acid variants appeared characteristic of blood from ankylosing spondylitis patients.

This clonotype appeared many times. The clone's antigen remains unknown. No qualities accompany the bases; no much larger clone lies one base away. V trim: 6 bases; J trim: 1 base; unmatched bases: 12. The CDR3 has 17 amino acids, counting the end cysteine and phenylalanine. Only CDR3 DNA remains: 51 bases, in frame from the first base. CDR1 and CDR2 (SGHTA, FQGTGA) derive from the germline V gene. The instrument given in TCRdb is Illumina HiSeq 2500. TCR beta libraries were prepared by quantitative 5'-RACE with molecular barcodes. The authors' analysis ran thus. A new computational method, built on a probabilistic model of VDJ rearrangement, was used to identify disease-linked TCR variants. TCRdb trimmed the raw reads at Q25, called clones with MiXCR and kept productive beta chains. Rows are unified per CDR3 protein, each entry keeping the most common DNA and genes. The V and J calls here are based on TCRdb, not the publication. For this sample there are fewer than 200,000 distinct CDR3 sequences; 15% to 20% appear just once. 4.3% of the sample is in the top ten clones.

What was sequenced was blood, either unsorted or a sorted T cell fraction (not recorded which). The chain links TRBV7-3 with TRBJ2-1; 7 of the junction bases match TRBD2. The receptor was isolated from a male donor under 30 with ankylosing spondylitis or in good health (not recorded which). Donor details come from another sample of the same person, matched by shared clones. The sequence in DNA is TGTGCCAGCAGTAGGGACTCCACGGGGGGTTCCTACAATGAGCAGTTCTTC. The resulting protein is CASSRDSTGGSYNEQFF.